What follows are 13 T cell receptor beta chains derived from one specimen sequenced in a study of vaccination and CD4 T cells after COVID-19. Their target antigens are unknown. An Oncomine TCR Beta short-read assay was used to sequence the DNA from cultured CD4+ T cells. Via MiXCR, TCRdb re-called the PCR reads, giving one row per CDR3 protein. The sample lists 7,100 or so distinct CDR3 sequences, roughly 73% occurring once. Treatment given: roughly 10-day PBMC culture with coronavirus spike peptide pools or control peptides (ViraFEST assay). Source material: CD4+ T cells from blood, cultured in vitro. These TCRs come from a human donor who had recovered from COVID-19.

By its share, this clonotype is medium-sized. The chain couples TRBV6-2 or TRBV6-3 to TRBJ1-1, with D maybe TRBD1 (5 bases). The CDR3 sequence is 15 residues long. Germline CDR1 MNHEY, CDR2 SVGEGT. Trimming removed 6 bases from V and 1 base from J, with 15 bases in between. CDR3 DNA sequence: TGTGCCAGCAGCTTCGGCGGGGGAGGGAACACTGAAGCTTTCTTT. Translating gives CASSFGGGGNTEAFF.

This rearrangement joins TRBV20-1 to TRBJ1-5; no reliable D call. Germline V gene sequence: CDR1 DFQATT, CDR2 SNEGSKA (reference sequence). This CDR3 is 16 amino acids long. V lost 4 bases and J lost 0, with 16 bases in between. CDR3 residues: CSANAARLNSNQPQHF. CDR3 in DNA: TGCAGTGCTAACGCAGCGAGGCTGAATAGCAATCAGCCCCAGCATTTT.

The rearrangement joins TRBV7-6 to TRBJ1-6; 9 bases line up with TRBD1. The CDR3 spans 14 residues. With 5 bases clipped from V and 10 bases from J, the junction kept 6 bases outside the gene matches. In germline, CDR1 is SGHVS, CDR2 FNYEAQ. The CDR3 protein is CASSPTGGTSPLHF. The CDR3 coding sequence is TGTGCCAGCAGCCCGACAGGGGGAACCTCACCCCTCCACTTT. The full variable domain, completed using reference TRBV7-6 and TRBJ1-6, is GAGVSQSPRYKVTKRGQDVALRCDPISGHVSLYWYRQALGQGPEFLTYFNYEAQQDKSGLPNDRFSAERPEGSISTLTIQRTEQRDSAMYRCASSPTGGTSPLHFGNGTRLTVT.

The CDR3 here is CASSFRGQGFNQPQHF. CDR3 nucleotides: TGTGCCAGCAGTTTCCGGGGACAGGGTTTCAACCAGCCCCAGCATTTT. The chain couples TRBV27 to TRBJ1-5, with 9 bases matching TRBD1. The germline V gene encodes CDR1 MNHEY and CDR2 SMNVEV (reference sequence). The CDR3 spans 16 residues. The J segment lost 7 bases and the V segment lost 3 bases, leaving 10 bases of the junction unmatched.

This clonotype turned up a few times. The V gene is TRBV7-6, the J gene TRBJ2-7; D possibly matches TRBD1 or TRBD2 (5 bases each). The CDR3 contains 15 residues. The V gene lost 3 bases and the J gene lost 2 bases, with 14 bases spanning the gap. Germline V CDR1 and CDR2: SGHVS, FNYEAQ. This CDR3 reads CASSLARDPAYEQYF. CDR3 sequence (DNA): TGTGCCAGCAGCTTGGCCCGGGACCCCGCCTACGAGCAGTACTTC.

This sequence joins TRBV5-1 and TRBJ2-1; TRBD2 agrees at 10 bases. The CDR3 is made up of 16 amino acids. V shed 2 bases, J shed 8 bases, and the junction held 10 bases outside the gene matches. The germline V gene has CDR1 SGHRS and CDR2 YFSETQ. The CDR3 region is CASSFTAGGPGDEQFF. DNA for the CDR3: TGCGCCAGCAGCTTCACAGCGGGAGGGCCGGGGGATGAGCAGTTCTTC.

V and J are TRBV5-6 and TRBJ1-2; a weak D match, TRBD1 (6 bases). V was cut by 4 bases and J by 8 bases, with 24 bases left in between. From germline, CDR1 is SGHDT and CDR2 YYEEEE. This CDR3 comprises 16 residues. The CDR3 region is CASSLPGGARERGYTF. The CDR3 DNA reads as TGTGCCAGCAGCCTCCCCGGGGGCGCCAGGGAGAGAGGCTACACCTTC.

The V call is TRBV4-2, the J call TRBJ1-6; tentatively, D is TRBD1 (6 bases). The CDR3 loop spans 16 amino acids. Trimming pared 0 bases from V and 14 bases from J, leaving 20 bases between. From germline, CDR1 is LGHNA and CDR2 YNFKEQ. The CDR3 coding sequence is TGTGCCAGCAGCCAAGAGATAGGCAGGGGTTTAGTAGCCCTCCACTTT. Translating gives CASSQEIGRGLVALHF.

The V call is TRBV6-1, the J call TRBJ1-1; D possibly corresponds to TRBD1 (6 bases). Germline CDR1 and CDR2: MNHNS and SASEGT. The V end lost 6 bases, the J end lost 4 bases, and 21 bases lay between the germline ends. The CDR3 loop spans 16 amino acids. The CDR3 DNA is TGTGCCAGCAGACCTGGGGGCAAAGGGGCGGGCACTGAAGCTTTCTTT. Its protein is CASRPGGKGAGTEAFF.

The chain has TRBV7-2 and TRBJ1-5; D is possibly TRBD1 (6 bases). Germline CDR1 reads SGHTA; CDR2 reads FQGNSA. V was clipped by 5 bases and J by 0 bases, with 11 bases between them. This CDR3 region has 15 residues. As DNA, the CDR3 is TGTGCCAGCAGCCCTCGGACAGCTAGCAATCAGCCCCAGCATTTT. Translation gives CASSPRTASNQPQHF.

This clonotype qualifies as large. The CDR3 spells CSARRDRGYNQPQHF. The DNA of the CDR3 is TGCAGTGCTAGACGTGACAGGGGCTACAATCAGCCCCAGCATTTT. The chain carries TRBV20-1 and TRBJ1-5, with TRBD1 identical over 8 bases. The CDR3 extends over 15 amino acids. The germline CDR1 and CDR2 sequences are DFQATT and SNEGSKA (reference sequence). V lost 2 bases, J lost 3 bases, and 6 bases stayed unmatched.

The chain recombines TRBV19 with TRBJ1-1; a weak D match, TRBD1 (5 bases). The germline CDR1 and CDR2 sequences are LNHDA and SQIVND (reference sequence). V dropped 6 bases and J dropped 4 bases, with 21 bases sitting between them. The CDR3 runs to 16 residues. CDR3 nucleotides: TGTGCCAGTAGAGATAAGGGGTCGGCCCGGACCACTGAAGCTTTCTTT. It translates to CASRDKGSARTTEAFF. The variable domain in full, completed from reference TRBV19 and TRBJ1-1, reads DGGITQSPKYLFRKEGQNVTLSCEQNLNHDAMYWYRQDPGQGLRLIYYSQIVNDFQKGDIAEGYSVSREKKESFPLTVTSAQKNPTAFYLCASRDKGSARTTEAFFGQGTRLTVV.

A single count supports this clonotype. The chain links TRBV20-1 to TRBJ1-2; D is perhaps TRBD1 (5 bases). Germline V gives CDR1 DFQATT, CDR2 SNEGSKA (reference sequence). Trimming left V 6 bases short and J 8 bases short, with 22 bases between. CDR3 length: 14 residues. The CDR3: CSAVGGSGRGGYTF. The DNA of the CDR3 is TGCAGTGCAGTAGGCGGATCAGGGCGAGGGGGCTACACCTTC.